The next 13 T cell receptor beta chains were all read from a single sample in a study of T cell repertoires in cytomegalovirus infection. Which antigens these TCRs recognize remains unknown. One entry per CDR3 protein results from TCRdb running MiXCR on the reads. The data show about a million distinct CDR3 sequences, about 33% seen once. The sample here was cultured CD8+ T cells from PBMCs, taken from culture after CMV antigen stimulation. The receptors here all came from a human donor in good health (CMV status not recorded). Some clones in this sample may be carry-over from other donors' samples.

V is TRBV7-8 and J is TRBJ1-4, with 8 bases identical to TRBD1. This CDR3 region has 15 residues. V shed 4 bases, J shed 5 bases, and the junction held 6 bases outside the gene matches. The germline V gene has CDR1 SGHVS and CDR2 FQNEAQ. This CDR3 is CASSSWTGNNEKLFF. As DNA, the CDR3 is TGTGCCAGCAGCTCGTGGACAGGGAACAATGAAAAACTGTTTTTT.

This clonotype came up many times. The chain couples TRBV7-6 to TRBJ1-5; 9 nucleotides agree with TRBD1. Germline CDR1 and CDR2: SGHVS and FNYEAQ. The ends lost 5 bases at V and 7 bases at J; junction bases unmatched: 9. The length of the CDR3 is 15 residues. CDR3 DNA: TGTGCCAGCAGCCTGGGACAGGGAAGTCTGCAGCCCCAGCATTTT. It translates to CASSLGQGSLQPQHF.

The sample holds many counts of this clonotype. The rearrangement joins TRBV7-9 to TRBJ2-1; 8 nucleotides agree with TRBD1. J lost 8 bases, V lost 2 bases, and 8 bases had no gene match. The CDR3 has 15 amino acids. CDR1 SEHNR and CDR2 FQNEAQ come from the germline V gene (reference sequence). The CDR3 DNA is TGTGCCAGCAGCTTACGGGACAGGATAGAGGATGAGCAGTTCTTC. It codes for CASSLRDRIEDEQFF.

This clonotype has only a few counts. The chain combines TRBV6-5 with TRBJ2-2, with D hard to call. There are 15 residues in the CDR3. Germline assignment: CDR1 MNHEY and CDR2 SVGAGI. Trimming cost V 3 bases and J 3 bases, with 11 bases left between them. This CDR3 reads CASSYRWSDTGELFF. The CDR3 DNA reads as TGTGCCAGCAGTTATCGATGGTCAGACACCGGGGAGCTGTTTTTT.

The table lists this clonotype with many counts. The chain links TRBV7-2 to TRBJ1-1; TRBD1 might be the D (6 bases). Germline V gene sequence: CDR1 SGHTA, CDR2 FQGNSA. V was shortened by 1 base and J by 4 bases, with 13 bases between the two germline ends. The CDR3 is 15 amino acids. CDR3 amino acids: CASSLVTGYVTEAFF. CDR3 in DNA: TGTGCCAGCAGCTTAGTAACAGGGTACGTCACTGAAGCTTTCTTT.

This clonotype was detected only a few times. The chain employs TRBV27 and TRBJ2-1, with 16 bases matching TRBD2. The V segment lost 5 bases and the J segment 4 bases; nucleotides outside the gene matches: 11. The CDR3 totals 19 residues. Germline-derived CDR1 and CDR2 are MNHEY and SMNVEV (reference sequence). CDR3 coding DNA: TGTGCCAGCAGTCTTGGGCCGGGACTAGCGGGGGGGATTTACAATGAGCAGTTCTTC. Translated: CASSLGPGLAGGIYNEQFF.

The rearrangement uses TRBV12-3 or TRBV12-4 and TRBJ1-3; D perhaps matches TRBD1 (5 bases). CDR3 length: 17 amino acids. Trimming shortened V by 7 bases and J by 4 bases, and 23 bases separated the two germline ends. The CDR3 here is CASTPGLLFSGGNTIYF. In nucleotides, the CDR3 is TGTGCCAGCACACCGGGACTTCTTTTTTCGGGAGGAAACACCATATATTTT.

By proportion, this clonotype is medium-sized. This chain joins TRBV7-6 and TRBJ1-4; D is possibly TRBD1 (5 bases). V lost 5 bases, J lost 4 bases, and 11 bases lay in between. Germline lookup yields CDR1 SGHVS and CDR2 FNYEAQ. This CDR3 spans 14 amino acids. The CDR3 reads CASSRDGHNEKLFF. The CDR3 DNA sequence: TGTGCCAGCAGCCGGGACGGGCATAATGAAAAACTGTTTTTT.

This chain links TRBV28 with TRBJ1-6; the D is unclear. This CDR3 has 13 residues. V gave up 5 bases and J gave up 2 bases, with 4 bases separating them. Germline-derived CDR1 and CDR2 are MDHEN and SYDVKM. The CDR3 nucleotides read TGTGCCAGCAGTGTGGCCTATAATTCACCCCTCCACTTT. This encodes CASSVAYNSPLHF.

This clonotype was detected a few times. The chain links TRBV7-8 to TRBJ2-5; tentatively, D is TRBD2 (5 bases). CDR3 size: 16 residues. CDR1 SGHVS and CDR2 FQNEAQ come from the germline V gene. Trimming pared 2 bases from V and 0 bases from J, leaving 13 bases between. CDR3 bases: TGTGCCAGCAGCTTAAAGGACTGGGGATACCAAGAGACCCAGTACTTC. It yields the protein CASSLKDWGYQETQYF.

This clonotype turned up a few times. CDR3 sequence reads: CASSYQSEGDIQYF. Written as DNA, the CDR3 is TGTGCCAGCAGTTATCAGAGTGAGGGGGACATTCAGTACTTC. The chain carries TRBV6-5 and TRBJ2-4; maybe TRBD1 (6 bases). The CDR3 is 14 residues long. Germline V gene sequence: CDR1 MNHEY, CDR2 SVGAGI. Trimming stripped 3 bases from V and 8 bases from J, with 14 bases between.

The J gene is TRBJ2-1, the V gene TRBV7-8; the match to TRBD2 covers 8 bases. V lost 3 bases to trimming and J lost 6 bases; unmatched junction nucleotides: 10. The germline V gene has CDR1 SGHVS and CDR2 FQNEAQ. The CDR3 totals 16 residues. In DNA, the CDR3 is TGTGCCAGCAGCTTGCCCGCCGGGACTAGTTCCAATGAGCAGTTCTTC. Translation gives CASSLPAGTSSNEQFF.

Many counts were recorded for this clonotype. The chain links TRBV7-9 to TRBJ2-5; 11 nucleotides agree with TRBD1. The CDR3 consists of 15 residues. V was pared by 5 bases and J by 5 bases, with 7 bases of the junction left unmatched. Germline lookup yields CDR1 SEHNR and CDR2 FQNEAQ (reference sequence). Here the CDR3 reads CASSPRTGGVETQYF. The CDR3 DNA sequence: TGTGCCAGCAGCCCGCGGACAGGGGGCGTGGAGACCCAGTACTTC.